Sequencing of this T cell receptor (beta chain) was carried out in a study of cytomegalovirus exposure and HLA in healthy donors. Study-level results: Rates of TCR association differed by HLA locus in a later analysis, with DRB1 highest and HLA-C lowest. Some TCR beta chains (roughly 160 of them) were listed as cytomegalovirus-associated.

As regards this clone: Its antigen remains unidentified.

The trim removed 8 bases at V and 2 bases at J, leaving 9 bases unmatched. The CDR3 sequence is 15 residues long. The germline CDR1 and CDR2 sequences are MDHEN and SYDVKM. PCR was performed using 60 Vbeta and 13 Jbeta primers. Data came from immunoSEQ multiplex PCR; TCRdb stores just in-frame clones and leaves some out. Of some 140,000 clones in the sample, about 80% were seen once. The genes are TRBV28 and TRBJ2-3; 8 nucleotides line up with TRBD2. The sequence was collected from a man younger than 40 in good health and CMV-seronegative. The sequenced sample consisted of PBMCs. The CDR3 DNA follows: TGTGCCAGCTTTGTCCGAGGACTAGCCACAGATACGCAGTATTTT. Protein sequence: CASFVRGLATDTQYF.